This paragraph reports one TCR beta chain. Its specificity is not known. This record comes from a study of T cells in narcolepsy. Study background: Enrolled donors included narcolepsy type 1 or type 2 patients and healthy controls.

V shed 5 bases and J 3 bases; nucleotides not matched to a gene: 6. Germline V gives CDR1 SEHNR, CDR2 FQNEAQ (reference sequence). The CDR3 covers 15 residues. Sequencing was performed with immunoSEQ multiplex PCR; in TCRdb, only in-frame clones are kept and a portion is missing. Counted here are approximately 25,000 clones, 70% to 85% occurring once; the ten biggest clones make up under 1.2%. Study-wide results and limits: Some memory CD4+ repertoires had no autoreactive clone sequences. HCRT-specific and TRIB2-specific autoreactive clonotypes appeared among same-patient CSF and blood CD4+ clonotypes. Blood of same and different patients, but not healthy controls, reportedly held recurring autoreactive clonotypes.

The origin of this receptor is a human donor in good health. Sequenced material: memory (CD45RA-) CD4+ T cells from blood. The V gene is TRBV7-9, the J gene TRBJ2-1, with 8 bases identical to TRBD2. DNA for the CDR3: TGTGCCAGCAGCCCTGTGGCGGGGGGCTACAATGAGCAGTTCTTC. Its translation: CASSPVAGGYNEQFF. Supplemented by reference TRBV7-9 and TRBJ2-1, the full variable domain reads DTGVSQNPRHKITKRGQNVTFRCDPISEHNRLYWYRQTLGQGPEFLTYFQNEAQLEKSRLLSDRFSAERPKGSFSTLEIQRTEQGDSAMYLCASSPVAGGYNEQFFGPGTRLTVL.